This T cell receptor beta chain was sequenced during a study of control samples from healthy donors and cancer patients. The V gene lost 8 bases and the J gene lost 3 bases, with 19 bases spanning the gap. This CDR3 has 15 amino acids. Germline loops: CDR1 MNHEY, CDR2 SMNVEV (reference sequence). Measured with immunoSEQ multiplex PCR; TCRdb has only the in-frame clones, and not every one. The sample yields around 82,000 clones, approximately 89% seen once. Sequenced: blood. The receptor's source is a man in his forties or fifties in good health. The V and J genes are TRBV27 and TRBJ1-1; maybe TRBD1 (6 bases). The CDR3, as DNA: TGTGCCAGCCGCCGCCGACCCAAGGGGGACACTGAAGCTTTCTTT. Its translation is CASRRRPKGDTEAFF.